A selection of T cell receptor beta chains follows, all from one sample in a study of low-dose radiotherapy and immunotherapy resistance in tumors. TCRdb independently ran MiXCR on the reads; one entry per CDR3 protein. Of around 80,000 distinct CDR3 sequences listed, less than 20% were seen once; the top ten hold over 1.2%. This specimen was PBMCs, taken after low-dose radiotherapy plus immunotherapy. These receptors were obtained from a male donor with prostate cancer. The CDR3 runs from the conserved cysteine through the conserved F or W. The order of the fields is J gene, V gene, clone size, D gene, CDR3 protein, CDR3 DNA. D genes are given only for firm matches. Not every row has a clone size; where given, it reads once, few, many or a size class.

J gene: TRBJ2-1
V gene: TRBV28
clone size: -
D gene: -
CDR3 protein: CASSFRGLAWYNEQFF
CDR3 DNA: TGTGCCAGCAGTTTTCGGGGGCTAGCGTGGTACAATGAGCAGTTCTTC

J gene: TRBJ1-2
V gene: TRBV20-1
clone size: many
D gene: -
CDR3 protein: CSAGGQGNYGYTF
CDR3 DNA: TGCAGTGCCGGCGGCCAGGGGAACTATGGCTACACCTTC

J gene: TRBJ2-1
V gene: TRBV21-1
clone size: many
D gene: -
CDR3 protein: CASSKATSGSYNEQFF
CDR3 DNA: TGTGCCAGCAGCAAAGCCACTAGCGGCTCCTACAATGAGCAGTTCTTC

J gene: TRBJ1-1
V gene: TRBV10-2
clone size: many
D gene: -
CDR3 protein: CASTVTSTATEAFF
CDR3 DNA: TGCGCCAGCACTGTTACTAGCACTGCCACTGAAGCTTTCTTT

J gene: TRBJ2-3
V gene: TRBV7-2
clone size: many
D gene: TRBD2
CDR3 protein: CASSLGLAPDTQYF
CDR3 DNA: TGTGCCAGCAGCTTGGGACTAGCCCCAGATACGCAGTATTTT

J gene: TRBJ2-1
V gene: TRBV7-6
clone size: many
D gene: TRBD2
CDR3 protein: CASSPVAGDYMEGIYNEQFF
CDR3 DNA: TGTGCCAGCAGCCCCGTAGCGGGAGATTATATGGAGGGGATATACAATGAGCAGTTCTTC

J gene: TRBJ2-7
V gene: TRBV11-1
clone size: many
D gene: -
CDR3 protein: CASSLRTAGEQYF
CDR3 DNA: TGTGCCAGCAGCTTACGGACAGCGGGGGAGCAGTACTTC

J gene: TRBJ2-1
V gene: TRBV20-1
clone size: many
D gene: TRBD2
CDR3 protein: CSASSGSWYEQFF
CDR3 DNA: TGCAGTGCTAGCAGCGGGAGTTGGTATGAGCAGTTCTTC

J gene: TRBJ2-7
V gene: TRBV27
clone size: few
D gene: -
CDR3 protein: CASSEQGMEQYF
CDR3 DNA: TGTGCCAGCAGTGAACAGGGTATGGAGCAGTACTTC

J gene: TRBJ2-2
V gene: TRBV5-4
clone size: many
D gene: -
CDR3 protein: CASSLPTRAGELFF
CDR3 DNA: TGTGCCAGCAGCCTTCCGACTAGGGCCGGGGAGCTGTTTTTT

J gene: TRBJ2-1
V gene: TRBV20-1
clone size: many
D gene: -
CDR3 protein: CSASRPGNEQFF
CDR3 DNA: TGCAGTGCTAGTCGGCCTGGCAATGAGCAGTTCTTC

J gene: TRBJ2-2
V gene: TRBV28
clone size: -
D gene: TRBD1
CDR3 protein: CASLGRGRRELFF
CDR3 DNA: TGTGCCAGCTTAGGCAGGGGGCGTCGGGAGCTGTTTTTT

J gene: TRBJ2-7
V gene: TRBV7-2
clone size: many
D gene: TRBD2
CDR3 protein: CASRFRDYQAYEQYF
CDR3 DNA: TGTGCCAGCCGATTCCGGGACTATCAGGCCTACGAGCAGTACTTC

J gene: TRBJ1-6
V gene: TRBV5-6
clone size: many
D gene: -
CDR3 protein: CASSSGRINSPLHF
CDR3 DNA: TGTGCCAGCAGCTCGGGACGGATAAATTCACCCCTCCACTTT

J gene: TRBJ2-7
V gene: TRBV7-9
clone size: many
D gene: -
CDR3 protein: CASSPHSYEQYF
CDR3 DNA: TGTGCCAGCAGCCCTCACTCCTACGAGCAGTACTTC

J gene: TRBJ2-7
V gene: TRBV2
clone size: many
D gene: TRBD2
CDR3 protein: CASRVTSVAYEQYF
CDR3 DNA: TGTGCCAGCAGGGTGACTAGCGTAGCCTACGAGCAGTACTTC

J gene: TRBJ2-1
V gene: TRBV7-2
clone size: many
D gene: TRBD2
CDR3 protein: CASSAGLDSYNEQFF
CDR3 DNA: TGTGCCAGCAGCGCCGGACTAGATTCCTACAATGAGCAGTTCTTC

J gene: TRBJ2-1
V gene: TRBV24-1
clone size: many
D gene: TRBD1
CDR3 protein: CATSHRDRGGDEQFF
CDR3 DNA: TGTGCCACCAGCCACCGGGACAGGGGTGGAGATGAGCAGTTCTTC

J gene: TRBJ2-2
V gene: TRBV4-3
clone size: many
D gene: TRBD2
CDR3 protein: CASSEGTSGRVGELFF
CDR3 DNA: TGCGCCAGCAGCGAGGGGACTAGCGGGAGGGTCGGGGAGCTGTTTTTT

J gene: TRBJ2-3
V gene: TRBV27
clone size: few
D gene: -
CDR3 protein: CASRARGGADTQYF
CDR3 DNA: TGTGCCAGCAGAGCGAGGGGGGGGGCAGATACGCAGTATTTT

J gene: TRBJ2-6
V gene: TRBV6-2/TRBV6-3
clone size: many
D gene: -
CDR3 protein: CASSYSPRQAYSGANVLTF
CDR3 DNA: TGTGCCAGCAGTTACTCCCCCCGACAGGCTTACTCTGGGGCCAACGTCCTGACTTTC

J gene: TRBJ2-1
V gene: TRBV6-6
clone size: many
D gene: TRBD2
CDR3 protein: CASSYQGGTSGRNEQFF
CDR3 DNA: TGTGCCAGCAGTTACCAGGGGGGGACTAGCGGGAGAAATGAGCAGTTCTTC

J gene: TRBJ1-6
V gene: TRBV14
clone size: -
D gene: TRBD1
CDR3 protein: CASSQLRAAGGRSPLHF
CDR3 DNA: TGTGCCAGCAGCCAACTCCGGGCGGCAGGGGGAAGGTCACCCCTCCACTTT

J gene: TRBJ2-1
V gene: TRBV6-4
clone size: -
D gene: TRBD2
CDR3 protein: CASSAGRTSGRARNEQFF
CDR3 DNA: TGTGCCAGCAGTGCGGGCAGGACTAGCGGGAGGGCCCGTAATGAGCAGTTCTTC

J gene: TRBJ2-2
V gene: TRBV29-1
clone size: many
D gene: TRBD2
CDR3 protein: CSAIAGGNTGELFF
CDR3 DNA: TGCAGCGCCATAGCGGGAGGAAACACCGGGGAGCTGTTTTTT

J gene: TRBJ2-3
V gene: TRBV28
clone size: -
D gene: TRBD2
CDR3 protein: CASSLTSPDTQYF
CDR3 DNA: TGTGCCAGCAGTCTGACTAGCCCAGATACGCAGTATTTT

J gene: TRBJ1-5
V gene: TRBV19
clone size: many
D gene: -
CDR3 protein: CASSRDPAGTQHF
CDR3 DNA: TGTGCCAGTAGTAGGGACCCCGCGGGGACCCAGCATTTT

J gene: TRBJ2-1
V gene: TRBV24-1
clone size: many
D gene: TRBD2
CDR3 protein: CATSDSGTSGRFNEQFF
CDR3 DNA: TGTGCCACCAGTGATTCCGGGACTAGCGGGCGGTTCAATGAGCAGTTCTTC

J gene: TRBJ2-3
V gene: TRBV20-1
clone size: many
D gene: TRBD2
CDR3 protein: CSARVASGRTADTQYF
CDR3 DNA: TGCAGTGCTAGAGTTGCTAGCGGGAGGACGGCAGATACGCAGTATTTT

J gene: TRBJ2-6
V gene: TRBV4-2
clone size: many
D gene: -
CDR3 protein: CASSQDSGLPGANVLTF
CDR3 DNA: TGTGCCAGCAGCCAAGATTCAGGTCTTCCTGGGGCCAACGTCCTGACTTTC

J gene: TRBJ1-4
V gene: TRBV28
clone size: many
D gene: -
CDR3 protein: CASGTRSLNEKLFF
CDR3 DNA: TGTGCCAGCGGCACACGTTCGTTGAATGAAAAACTGTTTTTT

J gene: TRBJ1-4
V gene: TRBV7-2
clone size: many
D gene: TRBD1
CDR3 protein: CASSARTGDEKLFF
CDR3 DNA: TGTGCCAGCAGCGCCAGGACAGGGGATGAAAAACTGTTTTTT

J gene: TRBJ2-3
V gene: TRBV19
clone size: many
D gene: -
CDR3 protein: CASKAEGSDTQYF
CDR3 DNA: TGTGCCAGTAAGGCAGAGGGATCAGATACGCAGTATTTT

J gene: TRBJ2-5
V gene: TRBV15
clone size: many
D gene: -
CDR3 protein: CATLGLGRQETQYF
CDR3 DNA: TGTGCCACCCTTGGGCTGGGAAGACAAGAGACCCAGTACTTC

J gene: TRBJ2-7
V gene: TRBV5-4
clone size: many
D gene: TRBD1
CDR3 protein: CASSSPGQGFYEQYF
CDR3 DNA: TGTGCCAGCAGCTCCCCGGGACAGGGCTTCTACGAGCAGTACTTC

J gene: TRBJ1-1
V gene: TRBV7-2
clone size: many
D gene: -
CDR3 protein: CASSSFGEAFF
CDR3 DNA: TGTGCCAGCAGTTCTTTCGGAGAAGCTTTCTTT

J gene: TRBJ2-7
V gene: TRBV7-9
clone size: many
D gene: -
CDR3 protein: CASSLLRSVSYEQYF
CDR3 DNA: TGTGCCAGCAGCTTACTTAGATCCGTCTCCTACGAGCAGTACTTC

J gene: TRBJ1-1
V gene: TRBV7-8
clone size: -
D gene: -
CDR3 protein: CASSLGHQASTEAFF
CDR3 DNA: TGTGCCAGCAGCTTGGGACACCAGGCGAGCACTGAAGCTTTCTTT

J gene: TRBJ1-2
V gene: TRBV7-9
clone size: many
D gene: -
CDR3 protein: CASSLGAGLYGYTF
CDR3 DNA: TGTGCCAGCAGCTTAGGCGCCGGACTCTATGGCTACACCTTC

J gene: TRBJ2-1
V gene: TRBV20-1
clone size: few
D gene: -
CDR3 protein: CSARDRNIPLRNEQFF
CDR3 DNA: TGCAGTGCTAGAGATCGAAACATACCTCTAAGGAATGAGCAGTTCTTC

J gene: TRBJ1-6
V gene: TRBV10-3
clone size: many
D gene: -
CDR3 protein: CAISDMDGNNSPLHF
CDR3 DNA: TGTGCCATCAGCGACATGGACGGGAATAATTCACCCCTCCACTTT

J gene: TRBJ2-3
V gene: TRBV7-3
clone size: many
D gene: -
CDR3 protein: CASSRDTALDTQYF
CDR3 DNA: TGTGCCTCCAGTAGGGACACCGCATTGGATACGCAGTATTTT

J gene: TRBJ2-7
V gene: TRBV29-1
clone size: many
D gene: -
CDR3 protein: CSAEGDSYEQYF
CDR3 DNA: TGCAGCGCCGAGGGAGATTCCTACGAGCAGTACTTC

J gene: TRBJ2-1
V gene: TRBV19
clone size: many
D gene: TRBD2
CDR3 protein: CASSIIASGTYNEQFF
CDR3 DNA: TGTGCCAGTAGTATAATCGCTAGCGGGACCTACAATGAGCAGTTCTTC

J gene: TRBJ2-7
V gene: TRBV4-2
clone size: many
D gene: -
CDR3 protein: CASSQGRPTGTSNYEQYF
CDR3 DNA: TGTGCCAGCAGCCAAGGTAGACCGACCGGGACAAGTAACTACGAGCAGTACTTC

J gene: TRBJ2-2
V gene: TRBV11-2
clone size: many
D gene: -
CDR3 protein: CASSPGFSTGELFF
CDR3 DNA: TGTGCCAGCAGCCCAGGGTTTAGCACCGGGGAGCTGTTTTTT

J gene: TRBJ1-6
V gene: TRBV28
clone size: many
D gene: TRBD1
CDR3 protein: CASSLSAGQVSYNSPLHF
CDR3 DNA: TGTGCCAGCAGTTTATCGGCGGGACAGGTCTCCTATAATTCACCCCTCCACTTT

J gene: TRBJ1-6
V gene: TRBV6-6
clone size: many
D gene: -
CDR3 protein: CASSSRSNSPLHF
CDR3 DNA: TGTGCCAGCAGTTCCCGGAGCAATTCACCCCTCCACTTT

J gene: TRBJ2-5
V gene: TRBV4-1
clone size: many
D gene: -
CDR3 protein: CASSYRPGTGGETQYF
CDR3 DNA: TGCGCCAGCAGCTACCGACCCGGGACCGGTGGAGAGACCCAGTACTTC

J gene: TRBJ2-4
V gene: TRBV21-1
clone size: many
D gene: -
CDR3 protein: CASSKATGEKNIQYF
CDR3 DNA: TGTGCCAGCAGCAAAGCGACAGGGGAAAAAAACATTCAGTACTTC

J gene: TRBJ2-3
V gene: TRBV5-1
clone size: many
D gene: TRBD2
CDR3 protein: CASSPRTSGSADTQYF
CDR3 DNA: TGCGCCAGCAGCCCTCGGACTAGCGGGAGCGCAGATACGCAGTATTTT

J gene: TRBJ2-7
V gene: TRBV6-1
clone size: many
D gene: -
CDR3 protein: CAIARDALSYEQYF
CDR3 DNA: TGTGCCATTGCCCGGGACGCGCTCTCCTACGAGCAGTACTTC

J gene: TRBJ2-1
V gene: TRBV7-2
clone size: many
D gene: -
CDR3 protein: CASSPRAYNEQFF
CDR3 DNA: TGTGCCAGCAGCCCTCGGGCTTACAATGAGCAGTTCTTC

J gene: TRBJ1-2
V gene: TRBV5-1
clone size: many
D gene: -
CDR3 protein: CASSSLGRHTNYGYTF
CDR3 DNA: TGCGCCAGCAGCTCCCTTGGCCGACATACTAACTATGGCTACACCTTC